This T cell receptor beta chain was captured in a study of blood T cell repertoires in COVID-19. At the level of the study: Material from acute and convalescent COVID-19 was sourced from the United States, Italy and Spain.

Germline V CDR1 and CDR2: MGHRA, YSYEKL. The CDR3 is 16 residues long. Trimming left V 0 bases short and J 0 bases short, with 11 bases between. How the authors handled the data: Amplifying reference gene primers gave estimates of nucleated cell counts. Data came from immunoSEQ multiplex PCR; TCRdb stores just in-frame clones and leaves some out. Clonal size and the V and J genes are those of that table, whereas D and trimming came from the DNA. The data hold nearly 300,000 clones, with about 87% observed a single time. This TCR was sampled from a woman aged 30 to 39 who had recovered from COVID-19. Sample: peripheral blood. The rearrangement links TRBV4-1 to TRBJ1-1; tentatively, D is TRBD1 (5 bases). CDR3 bases: TGCGCCAGCAGCCAAGATCCAGGGACTATGAACACTGAAGCTTTCTTT. It codes for CASSQDPGTMNTEAFF.